This T cell receptor beta chain was sequenced in a study of blood T cells in healthy people across ages. A J-beta primer mix and a sample-barcoded 5' primer were used in a second PCR of about 7 to 12 cycles. Through a template-switch adaptor with 12 random nucleotides, each cDNA molecule received a tag. Each CDR3 protein gets one entry after TCRdb re-called the 5' RACE reads with MiXCR. The table includes fewer than 800,000 distinct CDR3 sequences, approximately 29% detected once. Notes on this clonotype: Its target is not known.

Regarding the study as a whole: Long-lived and aged donors differed, with more naive CD4+ cells and higher diversity in the long-lived. Donor CMV status, an unknown factor, possibly confounded changes in expanded clonotypes.

This clonotype was obtained from a woman older than 75 in good health. Sequences were obtained from blood.

The CDR3 coding sequence is TGTGCCAGCAGTCCCCATGGGAAGCGAGCGGGTGCCTACAATGAGCAGTTCTTC. Its protein is CASSPHGKRAGAYNEQFF. The V gene is TRBV6-1, the J gene TRBJ2-1; TRBD2 might be the D (6 bases). The V end was cut by 5 bases, the J end by 2 bases, with 22 bases between. The CDR3 spans 18 residues. Looked up from germline, CDR1 is MNHNS and CDR2 is SASEGT.